The 9 T cell receptor beta chains below all came from one sample that was sequenced in a study of cytomegalovirus exposure and HLA in healthy donors. PCR was performed using 60 Vbeta and 13 Jbeta primers. Sequenced by immunoSEQ multiplex PCR; TCRdb stores in-frame clones only, minus some. The data contain about 57,000 clones, 55% to 85% of them singletons. The source material was PBMCs. The origin of the receptors is a woman between 45 and 60 years old in good health and CMV-seronegative.

V usage is TRBV10-3 and J usage is TRBJ2-2; D not certain. The CDR3 has 13 amino acids. Germline V gives CDR1 ENHRY, CDR2 SYGVKD. Trimming took 0 bases from V and 6 from J, leaving 5 bases between them. The CDR3 loop reads CAISESPAGELFF. In DNA, the CDR3 is TGTGCCATCAGTGAGTCCCCCGCCGGGGAGCTGTTTTTT.

The chain links TRBV5-1 to TRBJ2-7; tentatively, D is TRBD1 (7 bases). Trimming removed 5 bases from V and 4 bases from J, with 28 bases in between. The CDR3 sequence is 18 residues long. CDR1 and CDR2 (germline): SGHRS, YFSETQ. The CDR3 spells CASSSTTGMTGTLYEQYF. In DNA form, the CDR3 reads TGCGCCAGCAGTTCGACCACGGGTATGACAGGGACTCTGTACGAGCAGTACTTC. Full variable domain (remainder filled in from reference TRBV5-1 and TRBJ2-7): KAGVTQTPRYLIKTRGQQVTLSCSPISGHRSVSWYQQTPGQGLQFLFEYFSETQRNKGNFPGRFSGRQFSNSRSEMNVSTLELGDSALYLCASSSTTGMTGTLYEQYFGPGTRLTVT.

The J gene is TRBJ1-2, the V gene TRBV13; weak D call: TRBD1 (6 bases). V was cut by 0 bases and J by 0 bases, with 8 bases left in between. The germline CDR1 and CDR2 sequences are PRHDT and FYEKMQ (reference sequence). The CDR3 is 15 residues long. CDR3 sequence (DNA): TGTGCCAGCAGCTTAGGGCAGGGGCCTAACTATGGCTACACCTTC. Amino acids: CASSLGQGPNYGYTF. The full variable domain, rest sourced from reference TRBV13 and TRBJ1-2, is AAGVIQSPRHLIKEKRETATLKCYPIPRHDTVYWYQQGPGQDPQFLISFYEKMQSDKGSIPDRFSAQQFSDYHSELNMSSLELGDSALYFCASSLGQGPNYGYTFGSGTRLTVV.

The sample holds one count of this clone. The chain has TRBV28 and TRBJ2-7; tentatively, D is TRBD2 (5 bases). The germline V gene has CDR1 MDHEN and CDR2 SYDVKM. CDR3 length: 17 residues. V lost 4 bases to trimming and J lost 7 bases, with 26 bases between them. CDR3 amino acids: CASSSASLALHGREQYF. The CDR3 DNA reads TGTGCCAGCAGTTCAGCCTCCCTAGCACTTCATGGTAGGGAGCAGTACTTC.

A word on this clone: The sample holds other DNA sequences that translate to the same CDR3. The gene calls are TRBV5-1 and TRBJ2-7, with 9 bases that match TRBD1. This CDR3 has 14 amino acids. V shed 4 bases, J shed 2 bases, and the junction held 4 bases outside the gene matches. CDR1 is SGHRS and CDR2 is YFSETQ in the germline V gene. The CDR3 is CASSPGTGTYEQYF. In DNA form, the CDR3 reads TGCGCCAGCAGCCCCGGGACAGGGACCTACGAGCAGTACTTC.

The genes are TRBV30 and TRBJ2-5; D is uncertain. This CDR3 contains 12 residues. The germline V and J ends were trimmed by 4 bases and 5 bases, with 11 bases remaining between them. Germline V gene sequence: CDR1 GTSNPN, CDR2 SVGIG (reference sequence). The CDR3 here is CAWMLAGETQYF. The CDR3 nucleotides read TGTGCCTGGATGCTTGCCGGGGAGACCCAGTACTTC.

The CDR3 protein is CASSEVPTGHNEQFF. The CDR3, as DNA: TGTGCCAGCAGTGAAGTCCCTACAGGGCACAATGAGCAGTTCTTC. The rearrangement links TRBV6-1 to TRBJ2-1, with D possibly being TRBD1 (6 bases). CDR1 and CDR2 from the germline V gene are MNHNS and SASEGT. V shed 1 base and J shed 5 bases, with 12 bases lying between them. The CDR3 is made up of 15 amino acids.

The V call is TRBV7-2, the J call TRBJ2-7; the D is unclear. Germline V gene lookup returns CDR1 SGHTA and CDR2 FQGNSA. The V end lost 4 bases, the J end lost 3 bases, and 10 bases lay between the germline ends. There are 13 residues in the CDR3. CDR3 nucleotides: TGTGCCAGCAGCTACGACATCGGCTACGAGCAGTACTTC. Its translation is CASSYDIGYEQYF.

This clone was seen only a few times. The rearrangement links TRBV27 to TRBJ2-7; possibly TRBD1 for D (5 bases). Germline-derived CDR1 and CDR2 are MNHEY and SMNVEV (reference sequence). This CDR3 is built from 12 residues. Trimming took off 8 bases at V and 0 bases at J, with 8 bases between the two ends. Written as DNA, the CDR3 is TGTGCCAGCGGACATTTCTCCTACGAGCAGTACTTC. Its protein product is CASGHFSYEQYF.